Below are 14 T cell receptor beta chains sequenced from a single sample in a study of blood T cells in healthy people across ages. Through a sample-barcoded 5' primer and a J-beta primer mix, a second PCR was run for roughly 6 to 12 cycles. A single record per CDR3 protein comes from TCRdb applying MiXCR to the 5' RACE reads. The sample lists 1.8 million or so distinct CDR3 sequences, about two fifths occurring once. Sample: blood. Source of these receptors: a human donor in good health.

V usage is TRBV5-1 and J usage is TRBJ1-1; D ambiguous. CDR3 length equals 13 residues. Germline CDR1 reads SGHRS; CDR2 reads YFSETQ. V lost 0 bases to trimming and J lost 7 bases, with 10 bases between them. In DNA form, the CDR3 reads TGCGCCAGCAGCTTGGGGGCGGGCGATGAAGCTTTCTTT. It codes for CASSLGAGDEAFF.

The rearrangement uses TRBV3-1 and TRBJ2-1; 8 bases map to TRBD2. Losses at the gene ends were 5 bases for V and 15 bases for J; bases not matched to a gene: 9. The V gene's germline CDR1 is LGHDT and CDR2 YNNKEL (reference sequence). The CDR3 runs 12 residues. CDR3 loop: CASSSAGGVTFF. The CDR3 nucleotides are TGTGCCAGCAGCTCCGCGGGGGGCGTCACGTTCTTC.

This clonotype has at least ten counts. The chain carries TRBV18 and TRBJ2-1; TRBD1 aligns across 9 bases. The CDR3 length is 13 residues. Per germline, CDR1 KGHSH and CDR2 LQKENI. Trimming cost V 8 bases and J 5 bases; bases outside gene matches: 4. The CDR3 nucleotides are TGTGCCAGCAGCAGGGACAGGGACAATGAGCAGTTCTTC. It codes for CASSRDRDNEQFF.

V is TRBV6-4 and J is TRBJ2-3; D is undetermined. This CDR3 spans 15 amino acids. The V gene's germline CDR1 is MRHNA and CDR2 SNTAGT. V gave up 7 bases and J gave up 4 bases, with 18 bases separating them. The CDR3 bases are TGTGCCAGCATACGGCGGTCCTATCGACCAGATACGCAGTATTTT. As protein: CASIRRSYRPDTQYF.

A few counts support this clonotype. This rearrangement joins TRBV4-3 to TRBJ1-5; possible D gene TRBD1, 5 bases. The length of the CDR3 is 17 residues. V lost 7 bases and J 0 bases, leaving 19 bases between the germline ends. Germline V lookup: CDR1 LGHNA, CDR2 YSLEER. CDR3 coding DNA: TGCGCCAGCACCACAACTACAGGTTCTAATAGCAATCAGCCCCAGCATTTT. Encoded protein: CASTTTTGSNSNQPQHF.

The chain joins TRBV6-2 or TRBV6-3 to TRBJ2-2; D gene unclear. Trimming left V 6 bases short and J 3 bases short, with 11 bases between. Per germline, CDR1 MNHEY and CDR2 SVGEGT. This CDR3 is built from 14 residues. In DNA form, the CDR3 reads TGTGCCAGCAGACCCCGTACGGACACCGGGGAGCTGTTTTTT. The encoded protein is CASRPRTDTGELFF.

This clonotype showed up just a few times. The V gene is TRBV4-1, the J gene TRBJ2-7, with a tentative D call TRBD2 (5 bases). Trimming left V 0 bases short and J 2 bases short, with 11 bases between. CDR3 length: 15 amino acids. The V gene's germline CDR1 is MGHRA and CDR2 YSYEKL. Here the CDR3 reads CASSQDTTGTYEQYF. The DNA of the CDR3 is TGCGCCAGCAGCCAAGATACCACCGGGACCTACGAGCAGTACTTC.

Worth noting for this clonotype: A junction end diverges from the germline sequence, so it may reflect a read error. This chain joins TRBV7-9 and TRBJ2-3; 10 nucleotides line up with TRBD2. Per germline, CDR1 SEHNR and CDR2 FQNEAQ (reference sequence). This CDR3 is built from 14 residues. CDR3 loop: CASTLAGAADTQDF. DNA of the CDR3: TGTGCCAGCACCCTAGCGGGGGCAGCAGATACGCAGGATTTT.

The V gene is TRBV9, the J gene TRBJ1-3; possible D gene TRBD1, 5 bases. Germline loops: CDR1 SGDLS, CDR2 YYNGEE. V was trimmed by 3 bases and J by 2 bases, leaving 21 bases between them. This CDR3 has 18 amino acids. CDR3 sequence reads: CASSENRGHEQAGNTIYF. The CDR3 DNA reads as TGTGCCAGCAGCGAAAACCGGGGCCATGAACAGGCTGGAAACACCATATATTTT.

This clonotype was counted only a few times. The chain has TRBV9 and TRBJ2-2; no firm D call. CDR3 length equals 13 residues. The V end lost 3 bases, the J end lost 2 bases, and 5 bases lay between the germline ends. The germline V gene has CDR1 SGDLS and CDR2 YYNGEE. The CDR3 reads CASSAINTGELFF. CDR3 DNA sequence: TGTGCCAGCAGCGCCATAAACACCGGGGAGCTGTTTTTT.

The chain employs TRBV6-6 and TRBJ1-1; D not certain. With 5 bases removed from V and 6 bases from J, the gap between germline ends came to 7 bases. The CDR3 runs 11 residues. Germline V CDR1 and CDR2: MNHNY, SVGAGI (reference sequence). CDR3 region: CASSQTPEAFF. CDR3 sequence (DNA): TGTGCCAGCAGTCAGACTCCTGAAGCTTTCTTT.

The chain couples TRBV7-9 to TRBJ1-1, with 9 positions matching TRBD1. J was trimmed by 9 bases and V by 5 bases; bases with no gene match: 13. This CDR3 spans 15 amino acids. Germline V gene data show CDR1 as SEHNR and CDR2 as FQNEAQ (reference sequence). CDR3 DNA: TGTGCCAGCAGCCCAGATCCGGACAGGGGCCCCCAAGCTTTCTTT. This sequence encodes CASSPDPDRGPQAFF.

This clonotype was counted a single time. The chain uses TRBV5-6 and TRBJ1-2; D ambiguous. Trimming removed 7 bases at V and 2 bases at J, with 12 bases between. The CDR3 totals 13 residues. The germline gives CDR1 SGHDT, CDR2 YYEEEE. CDR3 in DNA: TGTGCCAGCGGGATCCAGCTGAACTATGGCTACACCTTC. Protein sequence: CASGIQLNYGYTF.

This clonotype has ten or more counts. J is TRBJ2-6 and V is TRBV6-1; D uncertain. Germline V gene lookup returns CDR1 MNHNS and CDR2 SASEGT. V lost 7 bases, J lost 3 bases, and 19 bases lay in between. The CDR3 covers 17 residues. CDR3 DNA: TGTGCCAGCACCTTATCCAGGTCCGCTGGTGGGGCCAACGTCCTGACTTTC. This codes for CASTLSRSAGGANVLTF.